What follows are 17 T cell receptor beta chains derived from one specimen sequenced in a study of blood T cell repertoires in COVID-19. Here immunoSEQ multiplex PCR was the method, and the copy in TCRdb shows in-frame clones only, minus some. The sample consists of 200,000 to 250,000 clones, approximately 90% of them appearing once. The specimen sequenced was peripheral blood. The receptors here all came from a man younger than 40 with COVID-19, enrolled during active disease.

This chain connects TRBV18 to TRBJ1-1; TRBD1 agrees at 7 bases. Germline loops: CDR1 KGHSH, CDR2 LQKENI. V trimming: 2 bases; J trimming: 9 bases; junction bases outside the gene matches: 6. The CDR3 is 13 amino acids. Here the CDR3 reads CASSPMGTDQAFF. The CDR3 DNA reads TGTGCCAGCTCACCAATGGGGACAGATCAAGCTTTCTTT.

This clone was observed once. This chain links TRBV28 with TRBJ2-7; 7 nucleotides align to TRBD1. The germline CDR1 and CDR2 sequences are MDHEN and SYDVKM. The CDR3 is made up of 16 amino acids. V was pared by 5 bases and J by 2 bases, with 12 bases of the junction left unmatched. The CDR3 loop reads CASSPRQGRGAYEQYF. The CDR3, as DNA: TGTGCCAGCAGTCCACGACAGGGAAGAGGGGCCTACGAGCAGTACTTC.

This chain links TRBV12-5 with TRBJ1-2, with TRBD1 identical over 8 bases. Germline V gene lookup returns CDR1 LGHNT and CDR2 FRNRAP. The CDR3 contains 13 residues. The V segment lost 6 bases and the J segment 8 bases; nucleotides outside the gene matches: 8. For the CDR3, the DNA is TGTGCTAGTGGCACTGGACAGGGCGGCGGCTACACCTTC. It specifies CASGTGQGGGYTF.

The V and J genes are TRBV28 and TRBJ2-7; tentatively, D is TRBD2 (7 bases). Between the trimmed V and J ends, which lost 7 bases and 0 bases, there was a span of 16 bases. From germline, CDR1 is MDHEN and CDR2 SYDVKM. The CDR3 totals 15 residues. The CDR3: CASTSRGAASYEQYF. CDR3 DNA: TGTGCCAGCACCTCCCGGGGGGCCGCCTCCTACGAGCAGTACTTC. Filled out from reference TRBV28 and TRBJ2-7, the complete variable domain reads DVKVTQSSRYLVKRTGEKVFLECVQDMDHENMFWYRQDPGLGLRLIYFSYDVKMKEKGDIPEGYSVSREKKERFSLILESASTNQTSMYLCASTSRGAASYEQYFGPGTRLTVT.

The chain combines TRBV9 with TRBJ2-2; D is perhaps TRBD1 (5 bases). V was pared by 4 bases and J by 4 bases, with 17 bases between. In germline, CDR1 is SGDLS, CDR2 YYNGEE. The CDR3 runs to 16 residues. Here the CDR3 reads CASSSRTDTGTGELFF. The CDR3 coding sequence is TGTGCCAGCAGCTCCCGGACGGACACGGGCACCGGGGAGCTGTTTTTT.

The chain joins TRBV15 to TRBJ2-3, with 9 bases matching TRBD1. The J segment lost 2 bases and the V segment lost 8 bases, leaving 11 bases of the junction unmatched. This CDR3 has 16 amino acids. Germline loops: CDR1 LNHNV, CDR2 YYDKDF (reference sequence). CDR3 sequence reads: CATGQGSTHITDTQYF. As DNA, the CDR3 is TGTGCCACCGGACAGGGGTCAACCCATATCACAGATACGCAGTATTTT.

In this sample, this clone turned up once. CDR3 residues: CASSSSREGAREQYF. The CDR3 coding sequence is TGTGCCAGCAGCTCTTCTCGCGAGGGGGCGCGCGAGCAGTACTTC. J is TRBJ2-7 and V is TRBV7-2, with TRBD1 matching 7 bases. The CDR3 has 15 residues. The germline V gene encodes CDR1 SGHTA and CDR2 FQGNSA. With V trimmed by 4 bases and J by 6 bases, 12 bases remained unmatched.

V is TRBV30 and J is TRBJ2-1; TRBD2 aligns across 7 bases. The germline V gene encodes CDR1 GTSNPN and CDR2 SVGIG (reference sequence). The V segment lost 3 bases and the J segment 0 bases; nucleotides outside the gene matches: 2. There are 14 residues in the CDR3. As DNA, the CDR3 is TGTGCCTGGAGCCGGGACTACTCCTACAATGAGCAGTTCTTC. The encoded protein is CAWSRDYSYNEQFF. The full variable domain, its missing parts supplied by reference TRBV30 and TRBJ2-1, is SQTIHQWPATLVQPVGSPLSLECTVEGTSNPNLYWYRQAAGRGLQLLFYSVGIGQISSEVPQNLSASRPQDRQFILSSKKLLLSDSGFYLCAWSRDYSYNEQFFGPGTRLTVL.

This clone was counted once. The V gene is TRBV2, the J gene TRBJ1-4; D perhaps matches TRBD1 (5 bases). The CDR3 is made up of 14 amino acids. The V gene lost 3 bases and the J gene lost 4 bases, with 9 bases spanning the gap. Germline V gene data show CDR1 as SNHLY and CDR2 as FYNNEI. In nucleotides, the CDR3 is TGTGCCAGCAGTGAGGGGGGGATTAATGAAAAACTGTTTTTT. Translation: CASSEGGINEKLFF.

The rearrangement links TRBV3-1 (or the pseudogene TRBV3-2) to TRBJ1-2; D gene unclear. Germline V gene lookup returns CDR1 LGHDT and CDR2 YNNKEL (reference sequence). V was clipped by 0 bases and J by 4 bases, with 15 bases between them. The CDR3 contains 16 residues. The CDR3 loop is CASSQDYAVVTYGYTF. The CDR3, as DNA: TGTGCCAGCAGCCAAGATTACGCGGTGGTCACCTATGGCTACACCTTC.

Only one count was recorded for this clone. The CDR3 region has the DNA TGTGCCAGCAGTACAGGGATCCACAATGAGCAGTTCTTC. Its protein product is CASSTGIHNEQFF. The V gene is TRBV9, the J gene TRBJ2-1, with D tentatively TRBD1 (6 bases). CDR1 SGDLS and CDR2 YYNGEE come from the germline V gene. V lost 5 bases, J lost 5 bases, and 11 bases lay in between. CDR3 size: 13 residues.

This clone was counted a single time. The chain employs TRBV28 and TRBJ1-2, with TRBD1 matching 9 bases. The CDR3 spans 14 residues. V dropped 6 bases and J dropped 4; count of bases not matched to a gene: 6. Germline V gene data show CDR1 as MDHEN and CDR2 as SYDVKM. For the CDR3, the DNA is TGTGCCAGCAGGACCGTGACAGGGGGCTATGGCTACACCTTC. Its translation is CASRTVTGGYGYTF.

CDR3 sequence reads: CSLGQTNYGYTF. The CDR3 DNA is TGCAGCCTCGGACAGACTAACTATGGCTACACCTTC. V and J are TRBV29-1 and TRBJ1-2; tentative D call: TRBD1 (6 bases). The CDR3 has 12 amino acids. V shed 8 bases and J shed 0 bases, with 10 bases lying between them. Per the germline V gene, CDR1 is SQVTM and CDR2 is ANQGSEA.

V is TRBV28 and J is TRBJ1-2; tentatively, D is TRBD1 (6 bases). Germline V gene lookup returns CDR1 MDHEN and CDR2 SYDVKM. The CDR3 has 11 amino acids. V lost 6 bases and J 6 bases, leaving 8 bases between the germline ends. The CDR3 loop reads CASSYRDGYTF. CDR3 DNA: TGTGCCAGCAGCTACAGGGATGGCTACACCTTC.

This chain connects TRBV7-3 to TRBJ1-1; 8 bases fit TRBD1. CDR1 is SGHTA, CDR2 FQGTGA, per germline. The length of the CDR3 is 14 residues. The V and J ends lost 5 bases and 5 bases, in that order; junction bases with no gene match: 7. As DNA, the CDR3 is TGTGCCAGCAGCCACGGACAGGGCGGGACTGAAGCTTTCTTT. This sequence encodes CASSHGQGGTEAFF.

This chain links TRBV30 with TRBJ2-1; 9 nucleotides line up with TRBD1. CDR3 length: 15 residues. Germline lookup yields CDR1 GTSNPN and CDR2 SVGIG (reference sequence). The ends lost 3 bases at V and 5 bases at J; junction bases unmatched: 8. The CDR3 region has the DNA TGTGCCTGGAGAGGGGGGACAGGGAGGGACAATGAGCAGTTCTTC. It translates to CAWRGGTGRDNEQFF.

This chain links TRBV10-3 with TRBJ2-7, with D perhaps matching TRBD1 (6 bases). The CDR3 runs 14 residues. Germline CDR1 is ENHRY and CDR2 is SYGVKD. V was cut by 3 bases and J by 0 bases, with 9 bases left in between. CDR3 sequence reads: CAISERTASYEQYF. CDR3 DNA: TGTGCCATCAGTGAACGGACAGCCTCCTACGAGCAGTACTTC.